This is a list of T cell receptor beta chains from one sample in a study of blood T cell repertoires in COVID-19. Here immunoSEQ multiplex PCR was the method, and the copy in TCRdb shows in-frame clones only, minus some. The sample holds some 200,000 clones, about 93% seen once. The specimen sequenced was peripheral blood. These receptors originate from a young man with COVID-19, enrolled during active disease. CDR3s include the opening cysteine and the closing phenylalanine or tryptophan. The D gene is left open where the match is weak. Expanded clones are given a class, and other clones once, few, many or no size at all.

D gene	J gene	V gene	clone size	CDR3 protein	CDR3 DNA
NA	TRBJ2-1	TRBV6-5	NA	CASSSPPDEQFF	TGTGCCAGCTCGTCCCCCCCGGATGAGCAGTTCTTC
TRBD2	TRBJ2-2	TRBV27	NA	CASSLFPTSGGAGELFF	TGTGCCAGCAGTCTTTTCCCGACTAGCGGGGGGGCCGGGGAGCTGTTTTTT
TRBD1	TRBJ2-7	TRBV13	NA	CASSLVAGGNDEQYF	TGTGCCAGCAGCTTAGTTGCAGGGGGCAACGACGAGCAGTACTTC
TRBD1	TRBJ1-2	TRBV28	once	CASSPLAGGGSGYTF	TGTGCCAGCAGTCCCCTCGCAGGGGGAGGTAGTGGCTACACCTTC
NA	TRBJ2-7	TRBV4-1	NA	CASSSPAGRTYEQYF	TGCGCCAGCAGCTCGCCGGCGGGGCGAACCTACGAGCAGTACTTC
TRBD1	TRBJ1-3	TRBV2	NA	CASSPRTGRSSGNTIYF	TGTGCCAGCAGCCCTAGGACAGGCCGAAGCTCTGGAAACACCATATATTTT
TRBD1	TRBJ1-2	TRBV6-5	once	CASRPGQGNYGYTF	TGTGCCAGCAGACCCGGACAGGGGAACTATGGCTACACCTTC
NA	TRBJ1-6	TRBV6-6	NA	CASSPQSRSSYNSPLHF	TGTGCCAGCAGTCCACAATCTAGGAGCTCCTATAATTCACCCCTCCACTTT
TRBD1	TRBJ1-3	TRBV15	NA	CATSRDFPGGGNTIYF	TGTGCCACCAGCAGAGATTTCCCAGGGGGTGGAAACACCATATATTTT
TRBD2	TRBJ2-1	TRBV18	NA	CASSAGGGISYNEQFF	TGTGCCAGCTCCGCCGGGGGGGGGATCTCCTACAATGAGCAGTTCTTC
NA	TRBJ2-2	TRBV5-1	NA	CASSLGRLNTGELFF	TGCGCCAGCAGCTTGGGCAGGCTGAACACCGGGGAGCTGTTTTTT
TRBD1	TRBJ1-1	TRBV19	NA	CASSMGTGLGLGPAFF	TGTGCCAGTAGTATGGGGACAGGTTTAGGTCTTGGACCAGCTTTCTTT
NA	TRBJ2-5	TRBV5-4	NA	CASGLDWKETQYF	TGTGCCAGCGGGCTTGATTGGAAAGAGACCCAGTACTTC
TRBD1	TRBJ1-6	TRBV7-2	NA	CASSTRTGGDSPLHF	TGTGCCAGCAGCACGCGGACAGGGGGGGATTCACCCCTCCACTTT
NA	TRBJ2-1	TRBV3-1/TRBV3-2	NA	CASSQDVPLSSYNEQFF	TGTGCCAGCAGCCAAGATGTCCCGCTGAGCTCCTACAATGAGCAGTTCTTC
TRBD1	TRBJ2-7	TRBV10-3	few	CAISEELTGERSYEQYF	TGTGCCATCAGTGAGGAACTTACAGGGGAAAGGTCCTACGAGCAGTACTTC
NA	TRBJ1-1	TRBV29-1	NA	CSVEAVDRGTEAFF	TGCAGCGTTGAAGCGGTCGATCGGGGCACTGAAGCTTTCTTT
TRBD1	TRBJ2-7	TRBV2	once	CASSGQGYEQYF	TGTGCCAGCTCAGGACAGGGCTACGAGCAGTACTTC
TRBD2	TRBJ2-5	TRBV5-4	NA	CASSLGTSGGGVETQYF	TGTGCCAGCAGCTTGGGAACTAGCGGGGGGGGTGTCGAGACCCAGTACTTC
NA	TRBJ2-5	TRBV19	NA	CASSIAGTGSGTQYF	TGTGCCAGTAGTATAGCCGGGACCGGGAGTGGGACCCAGTACTTC
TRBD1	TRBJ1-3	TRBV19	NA	CASSPKTGAGNTIYF	TGTGCCAGTAGTCCCAAAACAGGGGCTGGAAACACCATATATTTT
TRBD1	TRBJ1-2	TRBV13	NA	CASSLETGGGGYTF	TGTGCCAGCAGCTTGGAGACAGGGGGGGGTGGCTACACCTTC
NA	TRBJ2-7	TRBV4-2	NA	CASSPGPAGEQYF	TGTGCCAGCAGCCCAGGACCCGCGGGCGAGCAGTACTTC
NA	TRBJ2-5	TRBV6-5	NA	CASRPPTGRLETQYF	TGTGCCAGCAGACCTCCGACAGGAAGGTTAGAGACCCAGTACTTC
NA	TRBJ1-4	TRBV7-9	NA	CASSPSQLRTTNEKLFF	TGTGCCAGCAGCCCAAGTCAGTTACGAACAACTAATGAAAAACTGTTTTTT
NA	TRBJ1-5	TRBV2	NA	CASSDSGYSNQPQHF	TGTGCCAGCAGTGATTCGGGGTATAGCAATCAGCCCCAGCATTTT
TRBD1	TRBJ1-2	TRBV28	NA	CASSPPGTERNYGYTF	TGTGCCAGCAGCCCACCCGGGACAGAACGTAACTATGGCTACACCTTC
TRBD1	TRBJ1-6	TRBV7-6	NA	CASSSDRGSSPLHF	TGTGCCAGCAGCTCCGACAGGGGAAGCTCACCCCTCCACTTT
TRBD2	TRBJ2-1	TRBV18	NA	CASSPLAGGYNEQFF	TGTGCCAGCTCTCCTCTAGCGGGGGGATACAATGAGCAGTTCTTC
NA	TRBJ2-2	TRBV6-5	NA	CASSYVRGAGELFF	TGTGCCAGCAGTTACGTTAGGGGCGCCGGGGAGCTGTTTTTT
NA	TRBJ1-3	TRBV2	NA	CASRGGISSGNTIYF	TGTGCCAGCAGGGGGGGAATAAGCTCTGGAAACACCATATATTTT
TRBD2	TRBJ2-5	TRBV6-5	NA	CASSYRPGGGETQYF	TGTGCCAGCAGTTATCGGCCGGGGGGTGGAGAGACCCAGTACTTC
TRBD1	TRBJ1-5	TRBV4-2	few	CASSQLGQGGNQPQHF	TGTGCCAGCAGCCAACTCGGACAGGGTGGCAATCAGCCCCAGCATTTT
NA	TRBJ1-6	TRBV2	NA	CASNGPLRDSPLHF	TGTGCCAGCAATGGACCTCTCAGGGATTCACCCCTCCACTTT
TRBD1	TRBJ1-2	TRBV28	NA	CASSLPPGQGIHGYTF	TGTGCCAGCAGTTTACCCCCGGGACAGGGGATCCATGGCTACACCTTC
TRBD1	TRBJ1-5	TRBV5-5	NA	CASRRTGVMSNQPQHF	TGTGCCAGCAGACGGACAGGGGTCATGAGCAATCAGCCCCAGCATTTT
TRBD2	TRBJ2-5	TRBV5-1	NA	CASSPRGLAGGIEETQYF	TGCGCCAGCAGCCCTAGGGGACTAGCGGGGGGTATTGAAGAGACCCAGTACTTC
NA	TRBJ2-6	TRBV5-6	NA	CASSVRRVGANVLTF	TGTGCCAGCAGCGTGCGTCGGGTGGGGGCCAACGTCCTGACTTTC
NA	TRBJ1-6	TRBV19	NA	CASTQAAGYNSPLHF	TGTGCCAGTACCCAGGCCGCGGGCTATAATTCACCCCTCCACTTT
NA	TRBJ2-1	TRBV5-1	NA	CASSLRAGMNNEQFF	TGCGCCAGCAGCTTGCGGGCGGGAATGAACAATGAGCAGTTCTTC
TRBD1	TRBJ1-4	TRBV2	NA	CASGETGGKEKLFF	TGTGCCAGCGGAGAAACAGGGGGAAAGGAAAAACTGTTTTTT
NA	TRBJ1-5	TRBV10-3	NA	CAIKSEGRDQPQHF	TGTGCCATCAAATCTGAGGGTAGGGATCAGCCCCAGCATTTT